Listed below are T cell receptor beta chains from one sample, sequenced in a study of T cells in tumors after PD-1 blockade. The table came from immunoSEQ multiplex PCR; TCRdb's copy has only in-frame clones and leaves some out. The sample records about 13,000 clones, 63% being singletons. This specimen was tumor tissue, taken before anti-PD-1 treatment. These receptors were taken from a human donor with cutaneous squamous cell carcinoma. Each CDR3 is given with its conserved first and last residue. A D gene is named only where the DNA matches it firmly. Some rows have no size entry. The others give once, few or many, or a class for an expanded clone.

J gene | D gene | clone size | V gene | CDR3 length | CDR3 DNA | CDR3 protein
TRBJ1-1 | . | . | TRBV29-1 | 13 | TGCAGCGGGGGGGTCGGCACTAACACTGAAGCTTTCTTT | CSGGVGTNTEAFF
TRBJ1-1 | . | . | TRBV6-5 | 16 | TGTGCCAGCAGTTACTCGAGGGGACGGAGGAACACTGAAGCTTTCTTT | CASSYSRGRRNTEAFF
TRBJ1-2 | . | . | TRBV28 | 15 | TGTGCCAGCAGTGGCGGGGGGCCGAGAAACTATGGCTACACCTTC | CASSGGGPRNYGYTF
TRBJ2-7 | TRBD1 | few | TRBV11-2 | 14 | TGTGCCAGCAGCTCGGATTCGAGGGGGCACGAGCAGTACTTC | CASSSDSRGHEQYF
TRBJ2-7 | . | . | TRBV11-3 | 16 | TGTGCCAGCAGCTTAGACCGGGACCCGGCCCCCTACGAGCAGTACTTC | CASSLDRDPAPYEQYF
TRBJ2-1 | TRBD2 | . | TRBV15 | 18 | TGTGCCACCAGCAGAGATGAAACTAGCGGCTACTCCTACAATGAGCAGTTCTTC | CATSRDETSGYSYNEQFF
TRBJ2-2 | . | . | TRBV7-4 | 15 | TGTGCCAGCAGGCAACGGAAAAAGGAGACCGGGGAGCTGTTTTTT | CASRQRKKETGELFF
TRBJ1-2 | TRBD1 | . | TRBV2 | 16 | TGTGCCAGCAGCCCACGAACAGGGGGCGGAAACTATGGCTACACCTTC | CASSPRTGGGNYGYTF
TRBJ1-1 | TRBD1 | few | TRBV19 | 16 | TGTGCCAGTAGTAGGGACAGGTCGGCCTTTGGCACTGAAGCTTTCTTT | CASSRDRSAFGTEAFF
TRBJ2-7 | . | once | TRBV11-3 | 12 | TGTGCCAGCAGCCCAGGGTACACCGAGCAGTACTTC | CASSPGYTEQYF
TRBJ2-2 | . | . | TRBV7-6 | 12 | TGTGCCAGCAGCGGGGACACCGGGGAGCTGTTTTTT | CASSGDTGELFF
TRBJ1-1 | TRBD1 | . | TRBV6-4 | 16 | TGTGCCAGCAGTGACCTTGGGGACAGCATGAACACTGAAGCTTTCTTT | CASSDLGDSMNTEAFF
TRBJ2-5 | . | . | TRBV7-8 | 15 | TGTGCCAGCAGCTTAAGCTTCGTGGGGGTAGAGACCCAGTACTTC | CASSLSFVGVETQYF
TRBJ2-7 | TRBD2 | . | TRBV6-4 | 16 | TGTGCCAGCAGTGACGGACTAGCGGGGCTTTTCGACGAGCAGTACTTC | CASSDGLAGLFDEQYF
TRBJ2-7 | . | . | TRBV13 | 18 | TGTGCCAGCAGCGAGGGCCTCCCCCCACCGGGGGCTTCCTACGAGCAGTACTTC | CASSEGLPPPGASYEQYF
TRBJ1-4 | . | . | TRBV7-9 | 16 | TGTGCCAGCAGCTTTCCGGGGAGGACCACTAATGAAAAACTGTTTTTT | CASSFPGRTTNEKLFF
TRBJ2-3 | TRBD2 | . | TRBV5-4 | 15 | TGTGCCAGCAGCTTGGGCGGGGGGGCCCTAGATACGCAGTATTTT | CASSLGGGALDTQYF
TRBJ2-7 | . | . | TRBV27 | 14 | TGTGCCAGTAGCCGGGGCAGGGGCTCCTACGAGCAGTACTTC | CASSRGRGSYEQYF
TRBJ1-3 | . | . | TRBV3-1/TRBV3-2 | 11 | TGTGCCAGCAGGGGAGGAAACACCATATATTTT | CASRGGNTIYF
TRBJ1-2 | . | . | TRBV11-2 | 14 | TGTGCCAGCAGCTCCCTAGGTCATAACTATGGCTACACCTTC | CASSSLGHNYGYTF
TRBJ1-3 | . | . | TRBV20-1 | 15 | TGCAGTGCTAGTCCATCAGGGTTTTCTGGAAACACCATATATTTT | CSASPSGFSGNTIYF
TRBJ2-6 | TRBD1 | once | TRBV2 | 15 | TGTGCCAGCACCATAACAGGGGCCGGGGCCAACGTCCTGACTTTC | CASTITGAGANVLTF
TRBJ1-1 | . | . | TRBV19 | 12 | TGTGCCAGTACCCAGCGGGGGTTGGGGGCTTTCTTT | CASTQRGLGAFF
TRBJ2-1 | TRBD2 | . | TRBV5-1 | 16 | TGCGCCAGCAGCTTGGGATCGGGAGGGTTTGCCAATGAGCAGTTCTTC | CASSLGSGGFANEQFF
TRBJ1-5 | . | . | TRBV6-5 | 14 | TGTGCCAGCAGTCAGATGGGGGGACGTCAGCCCCAGCATTTT | CASSQMGGRQPQHF
TRBJ2-2 | . | . | TRBV3-1/TRBV3-2 | 16 | TGTGCCAGCAGCCTACAGACAGGACCTAACACCGGGGAGCTGTTTTTT | CASSLQTGPNTGELFF
TRBJ1-6 | . | . | TRBV5-4 | 16 | TGTGCCAGCAGTCCCCCCCCACAGGCCGGTAATTCACCCCTCCACTTT | CASSPPPQAGNSPLHF
TRBJ2-6 | TRBD1 | . | TRBV2 | 17 | TGTGCCAGCAAAATCCCAGCAGGGGGCTCTGGGGCCAACGTCCTGACTTTC | CASKIPAGGSGANVLTF
TRBJ1-2 | . | . | TRBV29-1 | 16 | TGCAGCGTTGAATCACCGGGACGGCTAAATCTCCGGGCTAACACCTTC | CSVESPGRLNLRANTF
TRBJ1-1 | . | . | TRBV5-6 | 14 | TGTGCCAGCAGCTTTGGGTCAGGGGACACTGAAGCTTTCTTT | CASSFGSGDTEAFF
TRBJ2-5 | TRBD2 | . | TRBV5-1 | 17 | TGCGCCAGCAGCTTGGGGGCTGGTAGCGGGGGGCCCGAGACCCAGTACTTC | CASSLGAGSGGPETQYF
TRBJ2-1 | TRBD2 | large | TRBV7-6 | 13 | TGTGCCAGCGGACTAGCGGGCTACAATGAGCAGTTCTTC | CASGLAGYNEQFF
TRBJ1-6 | . | . | TRBV5-4 | 17 | TGTGCCAGCAGCTCTCACGGGGACGGATACTATAATTCACCCCTCCACTTT | CASSSHGDGYYNSPLHF
TRBJ2-5 | TRBD2 | . | TRBV7-8 | 16 | TGTGCCAGCAGCTCTGACAGGCTAGCGGGGGAAGAGACCCAGTACTTC | CASSSDRLAGEETQYF
TRBJ2-6 | . | medium-sized | TRBV29-1 | 15 | TGCAGCGTTCGTGGGGGAGTCTCTGGGGCCAACGTCCTGACTTTC | CSVRGGVSGANVLTF
TRBJ2-2 | . | few | TRBV7-9 | 15 | TGTGCCAGCAGACGAACAAACAGGAACACCGGGGAGCTGTTTTTT | CASRRTNRNTGELFF
TRBJ2-1 | . | once | TRBV27 | 15 | TGTGCCAGCAGTTTTAAGTGGGCCCACCGCAATGAGCAGTTCTTC | CASSFKWAHRNEQFF
TRBJ2-1 | . | few | TRBV5-1 | 17 | TGCGCCAGCAGCTTGGCAGGGTTGATCTCTGGCTACAATGAGCAGTTCTTC | CASSLAGLISGYNEQFF
TRBJ1-1 | . | few | TRBV10-3 | 14 | TGTGCCATCAGTGAGTCTGGGGGGCCCACTGAAGCTTTCTTT | CAISESGGPTEAFF
TRBJ2-1 | TRBD2 | few | TRBV27 | 15 | TGTGCCAGCGGTCCGGGACTAGCGGGGGGGCGAGAGCAGTTCTTC | CASGPGLAGGREQFF
TRBJ2-6 | . | . | TRBV5-8 | 17 | TGTGCCAGCAGCTTACGCAGGGGGGCGTCTGGGGCCAACGTCCTGACTTTC | CASSLRRGASGANVLTF
TRBJ2-1 | TRBD2 | once | TRBV19 | 15 | TGTGCCAGTAGTATCGCCGCTCAGCGGGGGATTGAGCAGTTCTTC | CASSIAAQRGIEQFF
TRBJ2-5 | TRBD1 | . | TRBV18 | 15 | TGTGCCAGCTCACCAGACAGGGTCAAACAAGAGACCCAGTACTTC | CASSPDRVKQETQYF
TRBJ2-7 | . | . | TRBV28 | 17 | TGTGCCTCCCAAACCCTGGGTGGACAGCAAAATGCCTACGAGCAGTACTTC | CASQTLGGQQNAYEQYF
TRBJ1-2 | TRBD1 | few | TRBV4-2 | 15 | TGTGCCAGCAGCCAAGAAGGGGCAGGGGGCCATGGCTACACCTTC | CASSQEGAGGHGYTF
TRBJ2-3 | . | large | TRBV19 | 17 | TGTGCCAGTAGTATAGCTGTAGGGACCGCTAGCACAGATACGCAGTATTTT | CASSIAVGTASTDTQYF
TRBJ1-2 | TRBD1 | . | TRBV5-4 | 14 | TGTGCCAGCAGTAGACAGGGGGAATTTTATGGCTACACCTTC | CASSRQGEFYGYTF
TRBJ2-3 | TRBD2 | . | TRBV7-2 | 15 | TGTGCCAGCAGCCCTCCGGGGACTAGCGGGCGTACGCAGTATTTT | CASSPPGTSGRTQYF
TRBJ1-5 | . | few | TRBV18 | 12 | TGTGCCAGCTCACCCGGCGATCAGCCCCAGCATTTT | CASSPGDQPQHF
TRBJ1-5 | TRBD1 | few | TRBV6-2/TRBV6-3 | 15 | TGTGCCAGCAGTGCGTGGACAGGGACATTTCAGCCCCAGCATTTT | CASSAWTGTFQPQHF
TRBJ2-7 | TRBD1 | . | TRBV5-1 | 15 | TGCGCCAGCAGCTCGGGACAGGCGCACTCCTACGAGCAGTACTTC | CASSSGQAHSYEQYF
TRBJ2-1 | . | . | TRBV9 | 14 | TGTGCCAGCACCAAAAATGGGCAGTACAATGAGCAGTTCTTC | CASTKNGQYNEQFF